This T cell receptor beta chain was observed in a study of T cell responses to AZD1222 COVID-19 vaccine. Study-wide background: Pooled in the analysis were second doses at about 4 or about 12 weeks. Study conclusions and caveats: The study identified only five to seven AZD1222 recipients as seropositive at baseline. Most donors were white British, females outnumbered males, and clonal diversity was possibly underestimated. Increases in Spike-specific TCR breadth and depth were seen after two AZD1222 doses.

Of note for this clone: The antigen remains unidentified.

This CDR3 has 12 amino acids. Germline values: CDR1 MNHEY, CDR2 SVGAGI. Trimming cost V 10 bases and J 9 bases, with 17 bases left between them. Data came from immunoSEQ multiplex PCR; TCRdb stores just in-frame clones and leaves some out. The sample includes roughly 180,000 clones, 90% of them seen just once. Here the sequenced sample was peripheral blood, taken on day 0 of AZD1222 vaccination. This chain uses TRBV6-5 with TRBJ2-3; possible D gene TRBD2, 7 bases. The clonotype was recovered from an adult in good health. CDR3 region: CATQAGGQTQYF. The CDR3 region has the DNA TGTGCCACCCAAGCCGGGGGGCAGACGCAGTATTTT.